The 12 T cell receptor beta chains below were found in one sample sequenced in a study of tumor-infiltrating lymphocytes in oesophageal squamous cell carcinoma. TCRdb reprocessed the PCR reads via MiXCR and lists one record per CDR3 protein. The data contain 13,000 or so distinct CDR3 sequences, 55% to 65% of them singletons. Specimen: esophageal tumor tissue. These receptor sequences come from a female donor with esophageal squamous cell carcinoma.

This clonotype was detected only a few times. One end of the junction is discordant with germline, which a read error may explain. V gene TRBV7-6 combines with J gene TRBJ1-4, with a weak D call TRBD1 (6 bases). The CDR3 extends over 15 amino acids. The germline V gene has CDR1 SGHVS and CDR2 FNYEAQ. The CDR3 nucleotides read TGTGCTAGCAGCTCACAGGGTTCAACCCATGAAAAACTGTTTTTT. This translates into CASSSQGSTHEKLFF.

About this clonotype: A much larger clone differs by one base, so this may be a read error. The chain couples TRBV7-3 to TRBJ2-1; 8 bases fit TRBD2. The closer fit of TRBJ2-7 to the DNA end suggests the J call may be wrong. This CDR3 is 16 amino acids long. Germline V gene data show CDR1 as SGHTA and CDR2 as FQGTGA. CDR3 DNA: TGTGCCAGCAGCTACATTAGCAGCGGGAGAAACGATGAGCAGTACTTC. As protein: CASSYISSGRNDEQYF.

This chain joins TRBV7-2 and TRBJ1-4; D remains ambiguous. Germline CDR1 SGHTA, CDR2 FQGNSA. The ends were cut back, 2 bases at V and 4 bases at J, with 11 bases in the middle. This CDR3 has 15 amino acids. CDR3 DNA: TGTGCCAGCAGCTTAATTCACATAGATAATGAAAAACTGTTTTTT. This codes for CASSLIHIDNEKLFF.

V is TRBV6-8 and J is TRBJ2-6; 7 nucleotides line up with TRBD2. This CDR3 has 18 residues. The V and J ends lost 7 bases and 0 bases, in that order; junction bases with no gene match: 12. The germline gives CDR1 MNHGY, CDR2 SAAAGT. The DNA of the CDR3 is TGTGCCAGCACCCCCCTCGGGGGGTTCGGCTCTGGGGCCAACGTCCTGACTTTC. Translated: CASTPLGGFGSGANVLTF.

Details on this clonotype: This CDR3 fails to terminate in the conserved phenylalanine or tryptophan, so it likely reflects a read error. No DNA is shown, since the ends of the CDR3 on it are uncertain; the CDR3 is the one TCRdb lists. The chain combines TRBV5-1 with TRBJ2-1; the table's D call TRBD2 went unverified against the DNA. Germline assignment: CDR1 SGHRS and CDR2 YFSETQ. The CDR3 is 17 residues long, counting both termini. CDR3 sequence: CASSLAAGEGKTQYFGN.

The sample holds many counts of this clonotype. This may come from a read error, since a much larger clone is one base off. V and J are TRBV12-3 or TRBV12-4 and TRBJ2-3, with a tentative D call TRBD2 (5 bases). This CDR3 has 14 amino acids. Trimming pared 3 bases from V and 14 bases from J, leaving 21 bases between. CDR3 sequence: CASSFSRNTGELYF. The DNA for the CDR3 is TGTGCCAGCAGTTTCAGTAGGAACACCGGGGAGCTGTATTTT.

In this sample, this clonotype turned up a few times. The chain employs TRBV6-1 and TRBJ2-6; D gene ambiguous. Germline CDR1 MNHNS, CDR2 SASEGT. There are 14 residues in the CDR3. V lost 5 bases, J lost 0 bases, and 5 bases lay in between. CDR3 sequence reads: CASSPTSGANVLTF. CDR3 coding DNA: TGTGCCAGCAGTCCGACCTCTGGGGCCAACGTCCTGACTTTC.

V usage is TRBV10-3 and J usage is TRBJ2-7; 7 bases fit TRBD1. The CDR3 is 11 amino acids. Germline V CDR1 and CDR2: ENHRY, SYGVKD. The trim removed 8 bases at V and 3 bases at J, leaving 1 base unmatched. Here the CDR3 reads CAIRDSYEQYF. The CDR3 DNA sequence: TGTGCCATCCGGGACAGCTACGAGCAGTACTTC.

Turning to this clonotype: No conserved phenylalanine or tryptophan ends this CDR3, so it is likely a read error. The DNA is omitted, as the CDR3 cannot be located on it reliably, and the CDR3 follows TCRdb's listing. The chain's CDR3 is CASMLGLAPSYEQYFGA. This chain joins TRBV28 and TRBJ2-5; TRBD2 is the table's D call and was not checked against the DNA. The CDR3 length equals 17 residues, ends included. Germline loops: CDR1 MDHEN, CDR2 SYDVKM.

The genes are TRBV12-3 or TRBV12-4 and TRBJ2-1; D remains ambiguous. The CDR3 sequence is 15 residues long. V lost 6 bases and J lost 0, with 12 bases in between. The CDR3 region is CASSPSRYSYNEQFF. The CDR3, as DNA: TGTGCCAGCAGCCCATCGCGCTACTCCTACAATGAGCAGTTCTTC.

The rearrangement links TRBV5-5 to TRBJ2-4; 9 bases agree with TRBD1. The last part of the DNA fits TRBJ2-5 better; the J call may be wrong. The CDR3 length is 14 residues. Germline CDR1 is SGHKS and CDR2 is YYEKEE (reference sequence). The CDR3 DNA reads as TGTGCCAGCAGCACGGACAGGGGCTATAGGACCCAGTACTTC. Protein: CASSTDRGYRTQYF.

The chain links TRBV7-6 to TRBJ2-1, with D possibly matching TRBD2 (5 bases). There are 16 residues in the CDR3. V gave up 5 bases and J gave up 4 bases, with 18 bases separating them. In germline, CDR1 is SGHVS, CDR2 FNYEAQ. DNA for the CDR3: TGTGCCAGCAGCCCCCGACCAGCGGAGACGTACAATGAGCAGTTCTTC. Its protein is CASSPRPAETYNEQFF.